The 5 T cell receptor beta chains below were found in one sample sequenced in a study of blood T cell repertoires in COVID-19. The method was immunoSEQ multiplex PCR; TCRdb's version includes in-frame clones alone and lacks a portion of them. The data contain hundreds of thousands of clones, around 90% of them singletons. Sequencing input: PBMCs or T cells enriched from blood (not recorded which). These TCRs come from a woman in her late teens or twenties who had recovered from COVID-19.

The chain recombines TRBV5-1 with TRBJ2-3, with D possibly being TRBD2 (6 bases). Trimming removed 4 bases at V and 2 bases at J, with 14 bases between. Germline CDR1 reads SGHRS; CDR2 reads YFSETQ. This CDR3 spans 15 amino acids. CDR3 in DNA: TGCGCCAGCAGCGGCCGCGGGACGAACACAGATACGCAGTATTTT. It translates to CASSGRGTNTDTQYF.

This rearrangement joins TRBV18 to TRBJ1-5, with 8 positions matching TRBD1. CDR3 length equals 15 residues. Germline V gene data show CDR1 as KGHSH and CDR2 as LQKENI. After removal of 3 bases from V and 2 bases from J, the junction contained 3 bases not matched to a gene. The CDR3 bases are TGTGCCAGCTCACCTGGACAGGGAGGCAATCAGCCCCAGCATTTT. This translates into CASSPGQGGNQPQHF. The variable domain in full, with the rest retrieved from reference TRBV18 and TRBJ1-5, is NAGVMQNPRHLVRRRGQEARLRCSPMKGHSHVYWYRQLPEEGLKFMVYLQKENIIDESGMPKERFSAEFPKEGPSILRIQQVVRGDSAAYFCASSPGQGGNQPQHFGDGTRLSIL.

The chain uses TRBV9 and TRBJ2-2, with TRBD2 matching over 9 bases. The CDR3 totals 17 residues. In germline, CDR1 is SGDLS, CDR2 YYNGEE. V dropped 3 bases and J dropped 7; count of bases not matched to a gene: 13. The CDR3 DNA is TGTGCCAGCAGCGATTCCGTAGCGGGGGCCCAGGACGGGGAGCTGTTTTTT. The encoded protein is CASSDSVAGAQDGELFF. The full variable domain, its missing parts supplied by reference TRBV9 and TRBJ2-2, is DSGVTQTPKHLITATGQRVTLRCSPRSGDLSVYWYQQSLDQGLQFLIQYYNGEERAKGNILERFSAQQFPDLHSELNLSSLELGDSALYFCASSDSVAGAQDGELFFGEGSRLTVL.

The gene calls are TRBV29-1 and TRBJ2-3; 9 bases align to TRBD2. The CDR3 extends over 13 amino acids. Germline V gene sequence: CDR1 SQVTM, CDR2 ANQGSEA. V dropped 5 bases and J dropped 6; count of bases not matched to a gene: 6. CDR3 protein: CSVKTSGADTQYF. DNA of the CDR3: TGCAGCGTTAAGACTAGCGGAGCGGATACGCAGTATTTT.

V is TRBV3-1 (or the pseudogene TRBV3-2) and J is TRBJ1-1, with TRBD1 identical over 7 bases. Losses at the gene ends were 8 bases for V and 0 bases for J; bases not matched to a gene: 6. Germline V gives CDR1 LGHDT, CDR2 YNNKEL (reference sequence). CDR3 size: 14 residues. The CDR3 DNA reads TGTGCCAGCGAAGCCGGGACAGTGAACACTGAAGCTTTCTTT. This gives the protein CASEAGTVNTEAFF.